This TCR beta chain appears in the sequencing data of a study of metastatic and nonmetastatic thyroid tumors (dated by TCRdb to the early 2020s). The study in broad terms: The researchers compared repertoires between peripheral blood samples and tumor or nodule tissue samples from patients with malignant or benign thyroid disease.

Findings and caveats that apply to the study as a whole: In both blood and tumor samples, malignant tumors were reported to have significantly higher TCR beta diversity than benign nodules.

No treatment had been received by any patient before thyroid surgery. The study retrospectively analysed patient clinical samples collected from about 2012 to 2019 using T-cell receptor beta sequencing. This clone was detected many times. The clone's antigen remains unknown. The record has no base qualities; no much larger clone is one base away. Other DNA sequences in the same sample also yield this CDR3. The method behind the library was PCR. The sequencing machine was an Illumina HiSeq 4000. The TCR beta-chain CDR3 region of each patient was profiled by high-throughput sequencing. The authors' pipeline ran thus. Drawing on CDR3 differences between clinicopathological groups, the researchers built a classifier meant to tell apart patients with distant-metastatic papillary thyroid cancer. The Shannon index was used to measure repertoire diversity, and the Morisita-Horn index was used to measure how similar tumor and blood repertoires were. TCRdb cleaned the public reads at Q25 with fastp, built clones with MiXCR and kept in-frame beta chains. The V and J calls here are based on TCRdb, not the publication. The sample profile shows some 17,000 clones; less than 40% of them were found once. The ten largest account for approximately 17% of the sample.

This sequence was found in a female donor with papillary thyroid cancer or a benign thyroid nodule (not recorded which). Some clones in this sample may be carry-over from other donors' samples. The sequenced material came from tumor tissue.

The DNA is TGTGCCAGCAGTTCCGCTGGGGCTAGCTCTTACAATGAGCAGTTCTTC. This translates into CASSSAGASSYNEQFF. The chain joins TRBV28 to TRBJ2-1; the D segment might be TRBD1 or TRBD2, since each matches 5 bases. V is clipped by 4 bases and J by 4 bases, and the sequence between their germline boundaries is 17 bases long. Reading the germline V gene gives CDR1 MDHEN and CDR2 SYDVKM. The CDR3 covers 16 residues, taking in both the cysteine and the phenylalanine. Only the CDR3 DNA is retained, 48 bases long and in frame from the first base.